This TCR beta chain was obtained from a study of blood T cell repertoires in COVID-19. On the study more broadly: In each case, the material was cDNA or gDNA derived from T cells, B-cell-depleted T cells, or PBMCs.

Germline CDR1 reads SGHTA; CDR2 reads FQGTGA. V shed 4 bases and J 10 bases; nucleotides not matched to a gene: 5. This CDR3 has 13 residues. Per the original data handling: Estimation of nucleated cell counts was performed using reference gene primer amplification. Here immunoSEQ multiplex PCR was the method, and the copy in TCRdb shows in-frame clones only, minus some. D and trimming come from the DNA, and the V and J calls and clone size come from that table. This table holds 200,000 to 250,000 clones, more than 75% found once. Assignment of participants to cohorts was predicated upon participant-reported clinical history.

This TCR was sampled from a middle-aged woman with acute COVID-19. Source material: PBMCs or T cells enriched from blood (not recorded which). This sequence joins TRBV7-3 and TRBJ2-1, with 9 bases fitting TRBD2. CDR3 sequence reads: CASSSESGREQFF. CDR3 DNA: TGTGCCAGCAGCTCCGAGAGCGGGAGGGAGCAGTTCTTC. Drawing the rest from reference TRBV7-3 and TRBJ2-1, the complete variable domain is GAGVSQTPSNKVTEKGKYVELRCDPISGHTALYWYRQSLGQGPEFLIYFQGTGAADDSGLPNDRFFAVRPEGSVSTLKIQRTERGDSAVYLCASSSESGREQFFGPGTRLTVL.